Included here is one T cell receptor (delta chain) sequence, with context. This clone is judged medium-sized (0.01 to 0.1%). Its binding antigen is unknown. One base away there is no much larger clone; base qualities are not given. This record belongs to a study of fetal and pediatric gammadelta thymocytes (dated by TCRdb to 2022 to 2024). Describing the broader study: The bulk gammadelta thymocyte repertoires combined previously published and newly generated, unpublished data and were used to strengthen a single-cell study of gammadelta thymocyte development. Previously published data (refs 27,28) and unpublished data were combined in the bulk gammadelta thymocyte repertoires. To increase subject numbers and strengthen the CDR3 publicity analysis, bulk TCR repertoire data were added. The set of bulk gammadelta thymocyte repertoires included about 10 subjects in total: 3 fetal thymus donors and 7 pediatric thymus donors. Study-wide conclusions, independent of this receptor: Compared with post-natal repertoires, fetal gammadelta thymocyte repertoires had previously been reported to be enriched for TRDV2, TRGV8 and TRGV9 usage, low N additions and public CDR3s.

Instrument used: Illumina MiSeq. Turning to the authors' computational methods: To analyze publicity, the Vgamma9Vdelta2 and nonVgamma9Vdelta2 bulk CDR3 files from each subject were merged so that every subject had one combined repertoire. Using base R and dplyr, each CDR3 amino acid sequence was checked across 9 single-cell datasets and about 11 bulk repertoires to give a publicity score ranging from 0 to 19. TCRdb reanalyzed the public reads with the CATT caller, and identical DNA sequences were merged afterwards. These V and J calls derive from TCRdb rather than the authors' analysis. In all, the sample holds over 350 delta-chain clones, and 9.5% to 12% of those were seen once. Of the sample, around two fifths falls within the top ten clones. Staining of thymocytes was performed with Zombie NIR viability dye and with antibodies against CD3 (UCHT1), TCRgammadelta (11F2), TCRVgamma9 (IMMU360) and TCRVdelta2 (IMMU389). Bulk TRD and TRG CDR3 repertoires were generated separately from sorted Vgamma9Vdelta2 and nonVgamma9Vdelta2 gammadelta thymocytes of human fetal and pediatric thymuses. Pediatric thymus tissue was obtained in Belgium from children undergoing cardiac surgery. The pediatric thymus donors in the study ranged in age from about 1 to 11 years. Thymic cell suspensions were made from fetal and post-natal thymuses as previously described. NonVgamma9Vdelta2 thymocytes were sorted as CD3+ gammadeltaTCR+ cells that did not have the Vgamma9+Vdelta2+ phenotype. Cells were sorted on a FACS Aria III cell sorter (BD Biosciences).

From the cysteine up to the phenylalanine, the CDR3 has a length of 21 residues. Left in the record is the CDR3 DNA by itself, 63 bases read in frame from the first base. For CDR1 and CDR2, the germline V gene (reference sequence) lists TVYSNPD and GDNSRS. Between the V and J ends, shortened by 3 bases and 1 base respectively, the junction contains 28 bases. The clonotype comes from a child who underwent cardiac surgery and was recorded as healthy. The rearranged segments are TRDV3 and TRDJ3; the D gene is possibly TRDD2 or TRDD3, with 5 bases matching each. Material for sequencing was non-Vgamma9Vdelta2 gamma-delta T cells from the thymus. What the cell subset or site label conveys for this sample: CD3+gammadeltaTCR+ thymocytes not co-expressing Vgamma9 and Vdelta2. The nucleotide sequence is TGTGCCTTAGCCCTACGAGGTACTGCTATGGGGCCGTCCTGGGACACCCGACAGATGTTTTTC. Its protein product is CALALRGTAMGPSWDTRQMFF.